The rows below give T cell receptor beta chains drawn from one sample of a study of blood T cell repertoires in COVID-19. The repertoire was sequenced with immunoSEQ multiplex PCR; TCRdb's copy has only in-frame clones and lacks some. The table lists about 110,000 clones, 80% to 90% of them singletons, with under 2.5% in the top ten. Sequencing input: peripheral blood. Source of these receptors: a human donor in a cohort sampled during active COVID-19. CDR3s include the opening cysteine and the closing phenylalanine or tryptophan. A D gene is named only where the DNA matches it firmly. Clone size is stated in some rows and not others, as once, few, many or a class when expanded.

v_gene	d_gene	j_gene	abundance	CDR3nt	CDR3aa
TRBV28	-	TRBJ1-1	-	TGTGCCAGCAGTTCGGGGGGAGTAAACACTGAAGCTTTCTTT	CASSSGGVNTEAFF
TRBV29-1	TRBD1	TRBJ2-7	-	TGCAGCGTGGAGGACAGGGGGCTGGGGGACGAGCAGTACTTC	CSVEDRGLGDEQYF
TRBV7-9	-	TRBJ1-1	-	TGTGCCAGCGGCGACGGCGGGCGGAAAGCTTTCTTT	CASGDGGRKAFF
TRBV7-3	TRBD1	TRBJ2-7	-	TGTGCCAGCAGCTGGCTCGGGGCTGGACAGGATCATACCTACGAGCAGTACTTC	CASSWLGAGQDHTYEQYF
TRBV21-1	-	TRBJ2-7	-	TGTGCCAGCGCCGAGGGACTAGCGGGCCCGGGCGTCCACGAGCAGTACTTC	CASAEGLAGPGVHEQYF
TRBV4-2	-	TRBJ2-7	-	TGTGCCAGCAGCCCCTCCAGGTCCGAAAGGGAGCAGTACTTC	CASSPSRSEREQYF
TRBV5-1	-	TRBJ1-1	few	TGCGCCAGCCAAGAACAGGGTGAACACACTGAAGCTTTCTTT	CASQEQGEHTEAFF
TRBV7-6	TRBD2	TRBJ2-5	-	TGTGCCAGCAGCCGATTTAGAGCGGGGCGCGCACAAGAGACCCAGTACTTC	CASSRFRAGRAQETQYF
TRBV11-2	-	TRBJ2-6	-	TGTGCCAGCAGCTTCGGCGGCTCTGGGGCCAACGTCCTGACTTTC	CASSFGGSGANVLTF
TRBV5-1	TRBD2	TRBJ2-1	-	TGCGCCAGCAGCTTGGGACTAGCGGGGAACCCACCGTACAATGAGCAGTTCTTC	CASSLGLAGNPPYNEQFF
TRBV2	TRBD1	TRBJ1-4	-	TGTGCCGGGACAGGGTTCGACCTTAATGAAAAACTGTTTTTT	CAGTGFDLNEKLFF
TRBV7-2	TRBD1	TRBJ2-1	once	TGTGCCAGCAGCTTAGTAGGGACAGGGGGGAGGAATGAGCAGTTCTTC	CASSLVGTGGRNEQFF
TRBV2	-	TRBJ1-2	once	TGTGCCAGCAGTGATACAGGGCGAGGCTATGGCTACACCTTC	CASSDTGRGYGYTF
TRBV3-1/TRBV3-2	TRBD1	TRBJ1-2	-	TGTGCCAGCAGCCACCGGGACAGGGCAAGTTTGGGCTACACCTTC	CASSHRDRASLGYTF
TRBV7-9	-	TRBJ2-2	-	TGTGCCAGCAGCCCTAACACCGGGGAGCTGTTTTTT	CASSPNTGELFF
TRBV25-1	-	TRBJ1-4	-	TGTGCCAGCATGCAGGGATATGAAAAACTGTTTTTT	CASMQGYEKLFF
TRBV18	TRBD1	TRBJ2-7	-	TGTGCCAGCTCACCCCCTGCGCAGGGGGCGAATTCATACGAGCAGTACTTC	CASSPPAQGANSYEQYF
TRBV7-8	TRBD1	TRBJ2-3	-	TGTGCCAGCAGCTTACCTAGGGAAGAGGGGGCCACCCTCACAGATACGCAGTATTTT	CASSLPREEGATLTDTQYF
TRBV3-1/TRBV3-2	-	TRBJ2-7	once	TGTGCCAGCAGCCGTCTTACTTACGAGCAGTACTTC	CASSRLTYEQYF
TRBV7-9	TRBD1	TRBJ2-2	-	TGTGCCAGCAGCCCTACCGTCCGGACAGGGTGGTCCGGGGAGCTGTTTTTT	CASSPTVRTGWSGELFF
TRBV5-6	-	TRBJ2-7	-	TGTGCCAGCAGCCGAAGGCGGCTTTACGAGCAGTACTTC	CASSRRRLYEQYF
TRBV20-1	-	TRBJ2-1	-	TGCAGTGCTAGATATGCGGGTGAGCAGTTCTTC	CSARYAGEQFF
TRBV10-1	TRBD1	TRBJ1-1	-	TGCGCCAGCAGTGAGACCGGGACAGGTCTGGCTGAAGCTTTCTTT	CASSETGTGLAEAFF
TRBV5-5	-	TRBJ2-1	-	TGTGCCAGCAGCTTGCTCACTGGCACAGCTAGCCTCTCCTACAATGAGCAGTTCTTC	CASSLLTGTASLSYNEQFF
TRBV5-3	-	TRBJ2-7	-	TGTGCCAGAAGCTTGAACTTAGATTTCACCTACGAGCAGTACTTC	CARSLNLDFTYEQYF
TRBV5-6	-	TRBJ2-1	-	TGTGCCAGTTTAGGGGCGGAAAGCTCCTACAATGAGCAGTTCTTC	CASLGAESSYNEQFF
TRBV27	TRBD2	TRBJ2-1	-	TGTGCCAGCAGTGCGCTAGCGGGAGTTGGTGAGCAGTTCTTC	CASSALAGVGEQFF
TRBV4-1	TRBD1	TRBJ2-1	-	TGCGCCAGCAGCCGAGTGGGACAGGGGTCTTACAATGAGCAGTTCTTC	CASSRVGQGSYNEQFF
TRBV2	-	TRBJ2-1	-	TGTGCCAGCAGGGGTGATGGCGGTTACAATGAGCAGTTCTTC	CASRGDGGYNEQFF
TRBV18	-	TRBJ1-1	-	TGTGCCAGCTCACCCACGGACAGTGAAGCTTTCTTT	CASSPTDSEAFF
TRBV29-1	TRBD2	TRBJ2-1	-	TGCAGCACATCTAGCGGGATAACCTACAATGAGCAGTTCTTC	CSTSSGITYNEQFF
TRBV29-1	-	TRBJ2-1	-	TGCAGCGTTGGGGGAGTCAATGAGCAGTTCTTC	CSVGGVNEQFF
TRBV2	-	TRBJ1-5	-	TGTGCCAGCAGTGTTGGGGGCGGACGGCAGGTGGCTCCGGCCCAGCATTTT	CASSVGGGRQVAPAQHF
TRBV19	-	TRBJ2-1	-	TGTGCCAGTAGTATAGGGTCCAGCGGGCCCAGCTCCTACAATGAGCAGTTCTTC	CASSIGSSGPSSYNEQFF
TRBV7-3	-	TRBJ2-3	-	TGTGCCAGCAGCTCCTCGGGCACAGATACGCAGTATTTT	CASSSSGTDTQYF
TRBV5-8	TRBD1	TRBJ2-7	few	TGTGCCAGCAGCTTAAGGACAGGCTGGGAATACTTC	CASSLRTGWEYF
TRBV18	-	TRBJ2-1	-	TGTGCCAGCTCACCCCCAACTGGGGGGTACAATGAGCAGTTCTTC	CASSPPTGGYNEQFF